The T cell receptor (beta chain) under discussion was sequenced for a study of T cells in lung cancer brain metastases. About the research overall: About 90% of the roughly 20 patients had no interval therapy between resections.

Profiled with immunoSEQ multiplex PCR; TCRdb holds only in-frame clones, not every one. The sample includes 2,000 or so clones, about 89% seen only once; the top ten take 4.1%. Study-wide findings and caveats: FFPE DNA fragmentation may have prevented retrieving the complete T cell repertoire. Most clones were lesion-specific, with limited overlap between paired lesions (mean Morisita index roughly 0.25). Paired primaries held more unique productive clones than brain metastases (median 4551 versus 1540).

About this clone: The antigen is unknown.

The junction had 3 bases not matched to a gene; V was cut back by 5 bases and J by 3 bases. The CDR3 length is 13 residues. Germline values: CDR1 SGHTA, CDR2 FQGTGA. The chain couples TRBV7-3 to TRBJ1-2; 7 bases agree with TRBD1. Material: tumor tissue from a brain metastasis. This receptor was identified in a woman in her 50s with non-small cell lung cancer that had spread to the brain. The chain's CDR3 is CASSPDRDYGYTF. The CDR3 DNA reads as TGTGCCAGCAGCCCAGACAGGGACTATGGCTACACCTTC.